The rows below give T cell receptor beta chains drawn from one sample of a study of shared T cell receptors in the human thymus. Using immunoSEQ multiplex PCR, the repertoire was profiled, and TCRdb retains in-frame clones only, with some absent. The profile covers hundreds of thousands of clones, with roughly 86% appearing a single time and under 0.01% taken by the ten largest. The sample was also reused in another study, on human thymus T cells.

Material: thymocytes. These TCRs come from a boy under two years old with a congenital heart defect. The CDR3 runs from the conserved cysteine through the conserved F or W. Each record gives: J gene, D gene, clone size, V gene, CDR3 DNA, CDR3 protein. The D gene is left open where the match is weak. Rows may omit the clone size; those that give it use once, few, many or a size class.

TRBJ2-7,NA,NA,TRBV13,TGTGCCAGCAGCTTAGGGGGGCGAGACCTCTCCTACGAGCAGTACTTC,CASSLGGRDLSYEQYF
TRBJ2-7,NA,once,TRBV5-6,TGTGCCAGCAGCTTGAACAGGCACAGGAGCTCCTACGAGCAGTACTTC,CASSLNRHRSSYEQYF
TRBJ2-3,NA,NA,TRBV5-1,TGCGCCAGCAGCTTGAATACAGGGCGAACAGATACGCAGTATTTT,CASSLNTGRTDTQYF
TRBJ1-1,TRBD1,NA,TRBV7-8,TGTGCCAGCAGCCTGGACAGGGTAACTGAAGCTTTCTTT,CASSLDRVTEAFF
TRBJ2-7,TRBD2,NA,TRBV29-1,TGCAGCGTCGGGTCTAGCGGGGGACCCTACGAGCAGTACTTC,CSVGSSGGPYEQYF
TRBJ2-2,NA,NA,TRBV4-3,TGCGCCAGCAGCCAACCCCGCAGCAATAGCGGAGCGAACACCGGGGAGCTGTTTTTT,CASSQPRSNSGANTGELFF
TRBJ2-3,TRBD2,NA,TRBV11-2,TGTGCCAGCAGCTTAGGGGGCGGGGGGGCGATCTCTAGCACAGATACGCAGTATTTT,CASSLGGGGAISSTDTQYF
TRBJ2-7,NA,NA,TRBV28,TGTGCCAGTGGGAGGCCCCACTACGAGCAGTACTTC,CASGRPHYEQYF
TRBJ2-1,TRBD2,NA,TRBV9,TGTGCCAGCAGCGTAGTTGCGGGGGGCCCGCTGACCTACAATGAGCAGTTCTTC,CASSVVAGGPLTYNEQFF
TRBJ1-6,NA,few,TRBV2,TGTGCCAGCAGTGAAGCCCAAAACAGGGTAGATAATTCACCCCTCCACTTT,CASSEAQNRVDNSPLHF
TRBJ2-2,NA,NA,TRBV5-5,TGTGCCAGCAGCTTTCGTCCCAGGTCGGACACCGGGGAGCTGTTTTTT,CASSFRPRSDTGELFF
TRBJ2-7,NA,NA,TRBV30,TGTGCCTGGAGTGTAAAGCTTCCCTACGAGCAGTACTTC,CAWSVKLPYEQYF
TRBJ2-1,TRBD1,NA,TRBV6-1,TGTGCCAGCAGTGAAAGGGACAGGGAGGACGTCAATGAGCAGTTCTTC,CASSERDREDVNEQFF
TRBJ1-2,NA,NA,TRBV9,TGTGCCAGCAGCACCGAAGGGTGGGGGCGTGAGGATCCGACTAATGGCTACACCTTC,CASSTEGWGREDPTNGYTF
TRBJ1-5,NA,NA,TRBV5-6,TGTGCCAGCAGCAGGTTATCCGGGGAGCCCCAGCATTTT,CASSRLSGEPQHF
TRBJ2-1,NA,NA,TRBV28,TGTGCCAGCAGCCGTCATGAGCAGTTCTTC,CASSRHEQFF
TRBJ1-6,NA,NA,TRBV19,TGTGCCAGTAGTATAGTTGTCCGAAGGGAGGATTCACCCCTCCACTTT,CASSIVVRREDSPLHF
TRBJ2-1,NA,NA,TRBV29-1,TGCAGCGTTGAAGTTAGCGTCCCCTCCTACAATGAGCAGTTCTTC,CSVEVSVPSYNEQFF
TRBJ2-3,TRBD2,NA,TRBV4-2,TGTGCCAGCAGCCAAGATCTGAGGATAGCGGGGGCCACAGATACGCAGTATTTT,CASSQDLRIAGATDTQYF
TRBJ2-7,TRBD2,NA,TRBV5-1,TGCGCCAGCAGCTTGGCTTCAGCGGGAGGCTACGAGCAGTACTTC,CASSLASAGGYEQYF
TRBJ1-1,TRBD1,NA,TRBV28,TGTGCCAGCAGTTTAAGTAGGGGGCGCGACTTGACTGAAGCTTTCTTT,CASSLSRGRDLTEAFF
TRBJ2-7,NA,NA,TRBV7-8,TGTGCCAGCAGCTTGGTTTCCGAGAACGAGCAGTACTTC,CASSLVSENEQYF
TRBJ2-7,NA,NA,TRBV6-5,TGTGCCAGCAGTTACCTTTCGGGAGTTTCCTACGAGCAGTACTTC,CASSYLSGVSYEQYF
TRBJ1-2,NA,NA,TRBV19,TGTGCCAGTAGTGGACAGAGCGGTTATGGCTACACCTTC,CASSGQSGYGYTF